This TCR beta chain comes out of a study of cytomegalovirus exposure and HLA in healthy donors. The study, taken as a whole, reports: Most of the TCR beta V segments (in an earlier analysis) were productive either about 87% or about 30% of the time. Only CMV serostatus was available as immune exposure information.

PCR employed 60 Vbeta and 13 Jbeta primers. TCRdb's table, derived via immunoSEQ multiplex PCR, lists solely in-frame clones and lacks some. Of roughly 130,000 clones in the sample, 70% to 85% are singletons; the top ten hold roughly 2.5%. In germline, CDR1 is LGHNA, CDR2 YNFKEQ. V lost 1 base to trimming and J lost 1 base, with 13 bases between them. The CDR3 has 16 amino acids. This clone came up a few times. As yet, its antigen is unknown. The V gene is TRBV4-2, the J gene TRBJ2-5, with D tentatively TRBD2 (6 bases). This TCR was recovered from a man aged 50-59 years in good health and CMV-seronegative. The sample consisted of PBMCs. The CDR3 DNA sequence: TGTGCCAGCAGCCAAGGGCCAGCGGAGGGCCAAGAGACCCAGTACTTC. This sequence encodes CASSQGPAEGQETQYF.